This section outlines one TCR beta chain sequence together with its context. This record belongs to a study of control samples from healthy donors and cancer patients. This table comes from immunoSEQ multiplex PCR, and its TCRdb copy is limited to in-frame clones, with some not included. The sample has 130,000 to 150,000 clones, roughly 94% seen once; the top ten hold more than 13%. The CDR3 sequence is 14 residues long. The specimen was PBMCs. The rearrangement uses TRBV21-1 and TRBJ1-4; the table assigns TRBD1, which was not confirmed against the DNA. TRBV21-1 is noted as a pseudogene. The clonotype originates from a man in his sixties with colorectal cancer. Here the CDR3 reads CASSGQGSNEKLFF. CDR3 DNA: TGTGCCAGCAGCGGACAGGGGTCTAATGAAAAACTGTTTTTT.